This TCR beta chain was sequenced for a study of blood T cell repertoires in COVID-19. The wider study: The United States, Italy and Spain supplied acute and convalescent COVID-19 samples. The cDNA or gDNA used as material had been derived from T cells, B-cell-depleted T cells, or PBMCs.

Clones were read by immunoSEQ multiplex PCR, and TCRdb kept only the in-frame ones, dropping some. Here the sample spans around 92,000 clones, approximately 89% being singletons. The junction had 5 bases not matched to a gene; V was cut back by 5 bases and J by 0 bases. The CDR3 has 16 residues. From germline, CDR1 is LGHDT and CDR2 YNNKEL (reference sequence). The J gene is TRBJ2-3, the V gene TRBV3-1 (or the pseudogene TRBV3-2); 10 nucleotides line up with TRBD2. The clonotype comes from a woman over 75 with active COVID-19. Sequences were obtained from peripheral blood. The CDR3 spells CASSTGLARSTDTQYF. Written as DNA, the CDR3 is TGTGCCAGCAGCACGGGACTAGCGCGTAGCACAGATACGCAGTATTTT.